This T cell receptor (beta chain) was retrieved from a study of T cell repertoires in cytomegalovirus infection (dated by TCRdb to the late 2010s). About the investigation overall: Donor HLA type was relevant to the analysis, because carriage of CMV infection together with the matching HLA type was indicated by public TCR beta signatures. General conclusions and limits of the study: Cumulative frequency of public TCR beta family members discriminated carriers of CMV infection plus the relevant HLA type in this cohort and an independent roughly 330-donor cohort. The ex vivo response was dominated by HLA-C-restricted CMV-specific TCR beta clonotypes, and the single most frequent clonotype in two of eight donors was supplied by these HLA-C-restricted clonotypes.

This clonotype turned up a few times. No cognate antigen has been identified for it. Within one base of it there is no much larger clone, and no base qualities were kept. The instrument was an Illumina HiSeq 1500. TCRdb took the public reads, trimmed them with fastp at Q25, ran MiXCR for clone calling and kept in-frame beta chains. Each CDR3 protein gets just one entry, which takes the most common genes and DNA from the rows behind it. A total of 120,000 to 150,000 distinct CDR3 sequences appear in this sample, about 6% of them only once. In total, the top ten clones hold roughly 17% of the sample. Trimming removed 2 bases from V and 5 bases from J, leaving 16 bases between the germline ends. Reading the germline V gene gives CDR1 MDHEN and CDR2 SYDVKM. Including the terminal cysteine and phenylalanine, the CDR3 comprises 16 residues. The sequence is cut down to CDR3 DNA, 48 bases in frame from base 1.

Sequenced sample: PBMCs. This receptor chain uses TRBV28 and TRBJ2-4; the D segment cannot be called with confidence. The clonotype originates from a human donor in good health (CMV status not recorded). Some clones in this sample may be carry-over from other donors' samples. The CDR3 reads CASSLSYRFAENIQYF. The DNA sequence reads TGTGCCAGCAGTTTAAGCTACCGGTTCGCAGAAAACATTCAGTACTTC.